This T cell receptor beta chain comes out of a study of cytomegalovirus exposure and HLA in healthy donors. 60 Vbeta and 13 Jbeta primers were used in PCR. Clones were sequenced by immunoSEQ multiplex PCR, and TCRdb holds only the in-frame ones, with some missing. The repertoire holds about 95,000 clones, with approximately 85% as singletons. The study's findings and limits: TCR sequences were mostly rare, though some public TCRs occurred in many donors. Upon later analysis, TCR association rates were observed to vary by HLA locus, being highest for DRB1 and lowest for HLA-C. Diagnosis of cytomegalovirus status made by the classifier reportedly showed high specificity and sensitivity. Most of the CMV-associated TCR beta chains (in a later analysis) appeared to be HLA-restricted.

Regarding this clone: Its matching antigen is unknown.

The CDR3 is 13 amino acids. The germline CDR1 and CDR2 sequences are SGHNT and YYREEE (reference sequence). This chain connects TRBV5-4 to TRBJ2-5; the D gene is possibly TRBD2 (5 bases). The DNA matches TRBJ2-7 better at its end, which makes the J call doubtful. The receptor comes from a man between 25 and 39 years old in good health and CMV-seropositive. Sample: PBMCs. CDR3: CASSLEGRFEQYF. CDR3 coding DNA: TGTGCCAGCAGCTTAGAGGGCCGGTTCGAGCAGTACTTC.